This entry features one T cell receptor (beta chain) sequence. This sample was taken from a study of control samples from healthy donors and cancer patients. Profiled with immunoSEQ multiplex PCR; TCRdb holds only in-frame clones, not every one. The table records 90,000 to 140,000 clones, 83% of them present only once. Germline lookup yields CDR1 SGHTA and CDR2 FQGNSA. The germline V and J ends were trimmed by 4 bases and 9 bases, with 15 bases remaining between them. The CDR3 has 13 residues. The clonotype originates from a woman aged 45-59 years in good health. The chain joins TRBV7-2 to TRBJ1-2; TRBD1 is a possible D gene (5 bases). Sequencing input: blood. CDR3 sequence reads: CASSSQGLTSYTF. DNA for the CDR3: TGTGCCAGCAGCTCCCAGGGTTTAACGAGCTACACCTTC.